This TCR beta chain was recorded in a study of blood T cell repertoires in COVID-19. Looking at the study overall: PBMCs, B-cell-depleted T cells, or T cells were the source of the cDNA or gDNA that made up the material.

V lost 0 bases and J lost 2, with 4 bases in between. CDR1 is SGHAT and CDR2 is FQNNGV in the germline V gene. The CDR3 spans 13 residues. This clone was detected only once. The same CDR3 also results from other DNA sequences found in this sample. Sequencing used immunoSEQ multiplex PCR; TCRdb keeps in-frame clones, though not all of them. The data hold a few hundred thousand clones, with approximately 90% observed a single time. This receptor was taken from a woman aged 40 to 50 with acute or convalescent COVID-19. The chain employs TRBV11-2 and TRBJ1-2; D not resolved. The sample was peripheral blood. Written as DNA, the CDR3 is TGTGCCAGCAGCTTAGACGGGAACTATGGCTACACCTTC. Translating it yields CASSLDGNYGYTF.